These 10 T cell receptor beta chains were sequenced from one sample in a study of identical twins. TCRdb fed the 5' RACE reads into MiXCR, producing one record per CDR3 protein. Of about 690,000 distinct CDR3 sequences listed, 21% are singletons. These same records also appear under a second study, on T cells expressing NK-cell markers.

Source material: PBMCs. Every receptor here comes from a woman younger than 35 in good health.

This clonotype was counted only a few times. The CDR3 DNA reads as TGTGCCAGCCGATCGTATAGCAATCAGCCCCAGCATTTT. Protein sequence: CASRSYSNQPQHF. The chain joins TRBV12-3 or TRBV12-4 to TRBJ1-5; no clear D. The germline V and J ends were trimmed by 8 bases and 0 bases, with 8 bases remaining between them. The CDR3 has 13 residues.

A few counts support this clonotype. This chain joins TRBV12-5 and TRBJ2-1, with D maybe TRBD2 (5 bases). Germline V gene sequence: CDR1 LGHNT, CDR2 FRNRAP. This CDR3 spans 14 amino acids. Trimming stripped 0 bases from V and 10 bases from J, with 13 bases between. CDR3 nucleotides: TGTGCTAGTGGTTTGGTACCGACCCGCGGGGAGCAGTTCTTC. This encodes CASGLVPTRGEQFF.

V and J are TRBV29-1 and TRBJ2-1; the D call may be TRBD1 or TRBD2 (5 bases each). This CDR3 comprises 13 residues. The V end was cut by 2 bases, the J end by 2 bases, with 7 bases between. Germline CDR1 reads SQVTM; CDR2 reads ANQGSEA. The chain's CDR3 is CSVERDPYNEQFF. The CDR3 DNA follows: TGCAGCGTTGAAAGGGACCCCTACAATGAGCAGTTCTTC.

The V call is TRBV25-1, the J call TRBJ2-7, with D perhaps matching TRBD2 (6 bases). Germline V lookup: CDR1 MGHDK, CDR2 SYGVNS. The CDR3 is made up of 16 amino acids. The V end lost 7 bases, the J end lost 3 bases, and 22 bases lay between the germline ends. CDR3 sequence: CASKPASEEPLYEQYF. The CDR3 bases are TGTGCCAGCAAACCCGCTAGCGAGGAGCCTCTCTACGAGCAGTACTTC.

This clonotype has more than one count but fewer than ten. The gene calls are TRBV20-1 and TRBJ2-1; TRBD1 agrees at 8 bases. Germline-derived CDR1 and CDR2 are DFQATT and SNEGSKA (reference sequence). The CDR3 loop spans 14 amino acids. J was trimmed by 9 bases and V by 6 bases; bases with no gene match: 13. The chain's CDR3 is CSAGGAGGRGEQFF. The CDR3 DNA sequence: TGCAGTGCCGGCGGGGCAGGGGGCAGGGGTGAGCAGTTCTTC.

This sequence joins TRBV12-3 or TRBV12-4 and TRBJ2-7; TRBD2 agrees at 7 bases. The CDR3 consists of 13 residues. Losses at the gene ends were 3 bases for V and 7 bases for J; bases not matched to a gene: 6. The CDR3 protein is CASSLGWEGEQYF. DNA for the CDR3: TGTGCCAGCAGTTTGGGATGGGAGGGGGAGCAGTACTTC.

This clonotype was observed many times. The CDR3 is CASSFGLVVDTQYF. Written as DNA, the CDR3 is TGTGCCAGCAGTTTTGGGCTAGTGGTAGATACGCAGTATTTT. This chain links TRBV12-3 or TRBV12-4 with TRBJ2-3; the D is unclear. This CDR3 has 14 residues. V shed 3 bases and J shed 5 bases, with 12 bases lying between them.

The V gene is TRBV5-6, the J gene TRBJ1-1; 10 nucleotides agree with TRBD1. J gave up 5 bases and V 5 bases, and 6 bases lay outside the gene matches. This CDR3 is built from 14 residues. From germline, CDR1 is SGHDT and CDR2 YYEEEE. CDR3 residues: CASSRTGQGTEAFF. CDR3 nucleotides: TGTGCCAGCAGTAGGACGGGACAGGGGACTGAAGCTTTCTTT.

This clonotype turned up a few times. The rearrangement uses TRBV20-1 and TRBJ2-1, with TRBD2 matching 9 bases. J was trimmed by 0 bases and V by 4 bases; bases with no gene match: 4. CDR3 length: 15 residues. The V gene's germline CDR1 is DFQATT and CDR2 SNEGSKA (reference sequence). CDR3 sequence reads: CSATPTSGSYNEQFF. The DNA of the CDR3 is TGCAGTGCTACCCCGACTAGCGGCTCCTACAATGAGCAGTTCTTC.

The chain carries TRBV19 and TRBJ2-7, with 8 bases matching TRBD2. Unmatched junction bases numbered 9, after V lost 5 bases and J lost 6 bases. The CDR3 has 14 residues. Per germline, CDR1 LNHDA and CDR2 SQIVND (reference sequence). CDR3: CASSFRREVREQYF. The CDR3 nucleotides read TGTGCCAGTAGTTTTCGGCGGGAGGTTCGCGAGCAGTACTTC.